What follows are 5 T cell receptor beta chains derived from one specimen sequenced in a study of blood T cell repertoires in COVID-19. TCRdb keeps only in-frame clones here, not all; method: immunoSEQ multiplex PCR. This sample has some 89,000 clones, with approximately 76% found just once. Sequenced material: peripheral blood. Receptors originate from a man in his sixties or seventies with acute or convalescent COVID-19.

Many counts were recorded for this clone. V usage is TRBV19 and J usage is TRBJ1-1, with TRBD1 matching over 7 bases. The CDR3 totals 17 residues. The ends lost 0 bases at V and 8 bases at J; junction bases unmatched: 15. Germline V gene lookup returns CDR1 LNHDA and CDR2 SQIVND (reference sequence). CDR3 amino acids: CASSIDLGGTEQGEAFF. The CDR3 nucleotides read TGTGCCAGTAGTATAGACTTAGGGGGCACGGAACAAGGCGAAGCTTTCTTT.

The chain couples TRBV5-1 to TRBJ2-3, with TRBD2 matching over 9 bases. The germline CDR1 and CDR2 sequences are SGHRS and YFSETQ. CDR3 length: 16 residues. V trimming: 7 bases; J trimming: 2 bases; junction bases outside the gene matches: 11. CDR3 DNA sequence: TGCGCCAGCGACCACGCTAGCGGGACGGTCACAGATACGCAGTATTTT. Translated, it gives CASDHASGTVTDTQYF.

This chain uses TRBV18 with TRBJ2-4; 9 nucleotides match TRBD2. Germline CDR1 is KGHSH and CDR2 is LQKENI. V lost 4 bases to trimming and J lost 7 bases; unmatched junction nucleotides: 11. The length of the CDR3 is 16 residues. The CDR3 nucleotides read TGTGCCAGCTCACGCCGGGCTAGCGGGGAGATGAACATTCAGTACTTC. Protein product: CASSRRASGEMNIQYF.

A few counts support this clone. CDR3 bases: TGTGCCAGCAGGGGACTAGGGGCCAATCAGCCCCAGCATTTT. Protein product: CASRGLGANQPQHF. The V and J genes are TRBV2 and TRBJ1-5; maybe TRBD1 (5 bases). Deletions cut 6 bases from V and 3 bases from J, with 12 bases between. Germline CDR1 SNHLY, CDR2 FYNNEI. The CDR3 runs to 14 residues.

The chain carries TRBV7-2 and TRBJ2-7; a possible D gene is TRBD1 (5 bases). Trimming stripped 2 bases from V and 3 bases from J, with 8 bases between. The germline V gene has CDR1 SGHTA and CDR2 FQGNSA. There are 13 residues in the CDR3. CDR3 amino acids: CASSLTGYYEQYV. The CDR3 DNA follows: TGTGCCAGCAGCTTAACAGGATACTACGAGCAGTACGTC.